The 27 T cell receptor beta chains presented below share a single source sample, sequenced in a study of blood T cell repertoires in COVID-19. This table comes from immunoSEQ multiplex PCR, and its TCRdb copy is limited to in-frame clones, with some not included. The sample lists 60,000 or so clones, approximately 89% occurring once. The sample was peripheral blood. These receptors were collected from a man between 60 and 70 years old with active or convalescent COVID-19.

The rearrangement joins TRBV6-5 to TRBJ2-5, with 8 bases that match TRBD2. CDR3 length: 16 residues. Germline V gene lookup returns CDR1 MNHEY and CDR2 SVGAGI. V shed 2 bases, J shed 4 bases, and the junction held 9 bases outside the gene matches. CDR3 nucleotides: TGTGCCAGCAGTTACACCACGACCCGGGGGGGAGAGACCCAGTACTTC. Translation gives CASSYTTTRGGETQYF.

The V and J genes are TRBV5-8 and TRBJ1-5; perhaps TRBD1 as D (5 bases). Looked up from germline, CDR1 is SGHTS and CDR2 is YDEGEE. Trimming removed 1 base from V and 1 base from J, with 12 bases in between. The CDR3 extends over 16 amino acids. The CDR3 bases are TGTGCCAGCAGCTTGTGGGGCAGGGTAAGCAATCAGCCCCAGCATTTT. It codes for CASSLWGRVSNQPQHF.

The rearrangement joins TRBV6-5 to TRBJ2-5, with D tentatively TRBD2 (6 bases). The CDR3 covers 14 residues. From germline, CDR1 is MNHEY and CDR2 SVGAGI. The V gene lost 7 bases and the J gene lost 2 bases, with 14 bases spanning the gap. This chain's CDR3 is CASTKAGYQETQYF. DNA of the CDR3: TGTGCCAGCACCAAGGCGGGGTATCAAGAGACCCAGTACTTC.

The V and J genes are TRBV5-5 and TRBJ2-2, with 10 bases lining up with TRBD1. The J segment lost 5 bases and the V segment lost 1 base, leaving 5 bases of the junction unmatched. The CDR3 sequence is 16 residues long. Germline loops: CDR1 SGHKS, CDR2 YYEKEE (reference sequence). The DNA of the CDR3 is TGTGCCAGCAGCTTGCCGACAGGGGGCGAAACCGGGGAGCTGTTTTTT. The encoded protein is CASSLPTGGETGELFF.

Only a few counts were recorded for this clone. The V gene is TRBV7-2, the J gene TRBJ1-1; a weak D match, TRBD1 (6 bases). The CDR3 contains 17 residues. Germline V gene data show CDR1 as SGHTA and CDR2 as FQGNSA. The ends were cut back, 5 bases at V and 8 bases at J, with 27 bases in the middle. CDR3 sequence (DNA): TGTGCCAGCAGCCCCCCATTACGACAGGCGGGGACTATAGAAGCTTTCTTT. It specifies CASSPPLRQAGTIEAFF.

This clone was counted only a few times. The chain employs TRBV11-2 and TRBJ1-5; TRBD1 matches 7 bases. Per the germline V gene, CDR1 is SGHAT and CDR2 is FQNNGV. The J segment lost 4 bases and the V segment lost 5 bases, leaving 5 bases of the junction unmatched. The CDR3 is 14 amino acids. The CDR3 coding sequence is TGTGCCAGCAGCCCGGGACAGAGGAATCAGCCCCAGCATTTT. Its translation: CASSPGQRNQPQHF.

This chain links TRBV30 with TRBJ1-1; D gene unclear. The CDR3 covers 11 residues. CDR1 is GTSNPN, CDR2 SVGIG, per germline (reference sequence). Trimming shortened V by 5 bases and J by 2 bases, and 6 bases separated the two germline ends. The CDR3 loop reads CAWVYNTEAFF. CDR3 nucleotide sequence: TGTGCCTGGGTTTATAACACTGAAGCTTTCTTT.

The V and J genes are TRBV4-3 and TRBJ2-3; D is uncertain. This CDR3 is 13 amino acids long. The germline V and J ends were trimmed by 1 base and 2 bases, with 4 bases remaining between them. Germline CDR1 reads LGHNA; CDR2 reads YSLEER. The CDR3 bases are TGCGCCAGCAGCCAAGTTCACACAGATACGCAGTATTTT. This sequence encodes CASSQVHTDTQYF.

This clone is a singleton in its sample. The chain couples TRBV18 to TRBJ2-7; 10 bases align to TRBD1. CDR3 size: 15 residues. Germline values: CDR1 KGHSH, CDR2 LQKENI. V lost 1 base to trimming and J lost 4 bases; unmatched junction nucleotides: 4. The CDR3 protein is CASSPRDRGNYEQYF. The CDR3 DNA sequence: TGTGCCAGCTCACCACGGGACAGGGGTAATTACGAGCAGTACTTC.

The V call is TRBV6-5, the J call TRBJ1-2; TRBD1 matches at 8 bases. The CDR3 contains 12 residues. Germline V lookup: CDR1 MNHEY, CDR2 SVGAGI. V shed 8 bases, J shed 8 bases, and the junction held 7 bases outside the gene matches. The CDR3 here is CASGQGKGGYTF. The CDR3 nucleotides are TGTGCCAGCGGACAGGGAAAGGGAGGCTACACCTTC.

This clone has just a few counts. This chain uses TRBV19 with TRBJ2-2; D perhaps matches TRBD1 (6 bases). This CDR3 is built from 15 residues. Deletions cut 6 bases from V and 1 base from J, with 12 bases between. The V gene's germline CDR1 is LNHDA and CDR2 SQIVND (reference sequence). The CDR3 nucleotides read TGTGCCAGTAGCGAAGGACAGTTGAACACCGGGGAGCTGTTTTTT. The encoded protein is CASSEGQLNTGELFF.

This rearrangement joins TRBV6-6 to TRBJ1-5; a weak D match, TRBD1 (5 bases). This CDR3 contains 15 residues. Germline V CDR1 and CDR2: MNHNY, SVGAGI (reference sequence). Between the trimmed V and J ends, which lost 5 bases and 3 bases, there was a span of 14 bases. CDR3 sequence reads: CASSDQGLHNQPQHF. CDR3 nucleotides: TGTGCCAGCAGTGATCAGGGTCTACACAATCAGCCCCAGCATTTT.

The count of this clone is one. The chain's CDR3 is CASSQDLAGAYNEQFF. DNA of the CDR3: TGTGCCAGCAGCCAAGATTTAGCGGGGGCCTACAATGAGCAGTTCTTC. The rearrangement links TRBV4-2 to TRBJ2-1, with 9 bases lining up with TRBD2. The CDR3 runs to 16 residues. J was trimmed by 2 bases and V by 0 bases; bases with no gene match: 2. The germline V gene has CDR1 LGHNA and CDR2 YNFKEQ.

The chain employs TRBV5-4 and TRBJ2-5; 8 bases line up with TRBD1. J was trimmed by 6 bases and V by 4 bases; bases with no gene match: 5. Germline CDR1 reads SGHNT; CDR2 reads YYREEE (reference sequence). This CDR3 region has 13 residues. The CDR3, as DNA: TGTGCCAGCAGCCTAACAGGGGGGAAGACCCAGTACTTC. Its translation is CASSLTGGKTQYF.

The chain carries TRBV28 and TRBJ1-2, with TRBD1 matching over 8 bases. This CDR3 comprises 13 residues. V gave up 4 bases and J gave up 7 bases; unmatched junction bases: 5. The V gene's germline CDR1 is MDHEN and CDR2 SYDVKM. The CDR3 region has the DNA TGTGCCAGCAGTTCTCGACAGGGGAGTGGCTACACCTTC. This gives the protein CASSSRQGSGYTF.

This chain's CDR3 is CASFIWGGNSPLHF. The DNA for the CDR3 is TGTGCCAGCTTTATCTGGGGCGGCAATTCACCCCTCCACTTT. The rearrangement joins TRBV6-5 to TRBJ1-6, with D perhaps TRBD1 (5 bases). V was pared by 8 bases and J by 7 bases, with 15 bases between. The CDR3 extends over 14 amino acids. The germline V gene encodes CDR1 MNHEY and CDR2 SVGAGI.

V and J are TRBV7-9 and TRBJ2-3; D is perhaps TRBD2 (5 bases). The CDR3 loop spans 15 amino acids. Germline V gives CDR1 SEHNR, CDR2 FQNEAQ (reference sequence). The V gene lost 1 base and the J gene lost 3 bases, with 11 bases spanning the gap. In DNA form, the CDR3 reads TGTGCCAGCAGCTTAGTCGGGCTAGCTACAGATACGCAGTATTTT. It encodes CASSLVGLATDTQYF. Supplemented by reference TRBV7-9 and TRBJ2-3, the full variable domain reads DTGVSQNPRHKITKRGQNVTFRCDPISEHNRLYWYRQTLGQGPEFLTYFQNEAQLEKSRLLSDRFSAERPKGSFSTLEIQRTEQGDSAMYLCASSLVGLATDTQYFGPGTRLTVL.

The rearrangement links TRBV4-3 to TRBJ2-3, with D tentatively TRBD1 (6 bases). Germline V gene data show CDR1 as LGHNA and CDR2 as YSLEER. This CDR3 comprises 14 residues. V lost 1 base, J lost 4 bases, and 9 bases lay in between. CDR3 region: CASSQGNRADTQYF. As DNA, the CDR3 is TGCGCCAGCAGCCAAGGGAACAGGGCAGATACGCAGTATTTT.

This clone was seen a handful of times. This sequence joins TRBV25-1 and TRBJ2-3; 9 nucleotides line up with TRBD2. J lost 11 bases, V lost 2 bases, and 5 bases had no gene match. Germline V gene sequence: CDR1 MGHDK, CDR2 SYGVNS. The CDR3 has 13 amino acids. CDR3 sequence (DNA): TGTGCCAGCAGTGAAGCTAGCGGGATTTTGCAGTATTTT. This gives the protein CASSEASGILQYF.

In this sample, this clone turned up a few times. Written as DNA, the CDR3 is TGTGCCAGCAGCTCGGCAGGCCCGAGCTCTGGAAACACCATATATTTT. It translates to CASSSAGPSSGNTIYF. The chain links TRBV5-5 to TRBJ1-3; D not certain. The germline V gene encodes CDR1 SGHKS and CDR2 YYEKEE (reference sequence). The CDR3 extends over 16 amino acids. V shed 3 bases and J shed 0 bases, with 13 bases lying between them.

The chain is built from TRBV21-1 and TRBJ2-1; whether TRBD2, the table's D call, matches the DNA was not checked. TRBV21-1 is reported as a pseudogene. CDR3 length equals 22 residues. This chain's CDR3 is CASKTREELKGAQPPRYNEQFF. In DNA, the CDR3 is TGTGCCAGCAAAACCCGAGAGGAGCTTAAGGGAGCGCAACCCCCCCGATACAATGAGCAGTTCTTC.

The gene calls are TRBV28 and TRBJ2-7; possibly TRBD2 for D (7 bases). Germline loops: CDR1 MDHEN, CDR2 SYDVKM. This CDR3 comprises 15 residues. Trimming shortened V by 4 bases and J by 7 bases, and 20 bases separated the two germline ends. For the CDR3, the DNA is TGTGCCAGCAGTTCGGGGGGCAGTAGCATACGTGAGCAGTACTTC. It encodes CASSSGGSSIREQYF.

The genes are TRBV5-1 and TRBJ1-5; 7 nucleotides agree with TRBD1. V dropped 4 bases and J dropped 1; count of bases not matched to a gene: 11. The CDR3 contains 17 residues. From germline, CDR1 is SGHRS and CDR2 YFSETQ. The DNA for the CDR3 is TGCGCCAGCAGCCCCGGGGACAGCGGATTGAGCAATCAGCCCCAGCATTTT. The encoded protein is CASSPGDSGLSNQPQHF.

V is TRBV29-1 and J is TRBJ1-1; the D gene is possibly TRBD1 (5 bases). CDR3 length: 13 residues. Germline CDR1 reads SQVTM; CDR2 reads ANQGSEA. V gave up 6 bases and J gave up 1 base, with 12 bases separating them. This CDR3 reads CSVGGTENTEAFF. The CDR3 DNA is TGCAGCGTGGGGGGGACTGAGAACACTGAAGCTTTCTTT.

This chain joins TRBV7-2 and TRBJ1-3; weak D call: TRBD1 (6 bases). There are 14 residues in the CDR3. V was trimmed by 7 bases and J by 4 bases, leaving 14 bases between them. In germline, CDR1 is SGHTA, CDR2 FQGNSA. CDR3 bases: TGTGCCAGCAACCCCGGGGGGCGGGGAAACACCATATATTTT. Protein sequence: CASNPGGRGNTIYF.

This clone was recorded only once. One end of the junction does not line up with germline, which may come from a read error. The gene calls are TRBV7-2 and TRBJ1-4, with D possibly being TRBD1 (6 bases). Germline V gene data show CDR1 as SGHTA and CDR2 as FQGNSA. The CDR3 spans 13 residues. The CDR3 nucleotides are TGTGCCAGCAGCGTAGCAGGGGTTGAAAAACTGTTTTTT. The encoded protein is CASSVAGVEKLFF.

The rearrangement uses TRBV19 and TRBJ1-5, with TRBD1 identical over 9 bases. CDR3 size: 16 residues. The junction had 8 bases not matched to a gene; V was cut back by 4 bases and J by 4 bases. Germline V gives CDR1 LNHDA, CDR2 SQIVND (reference sequence). For the CDR3, the DNA is TGTGCCAGTAGTACATATACAGGGGGCGGTAATCAGCCCCAGCATTTT. Protein sequence: CASSTYTGGGNQPQHF.